This paragraph covers one TCR beta chain sequence. Its antigen is not known. This entry belongs to a study of cytomegalovirus exposure and HLA in healthy donors. This CDR3 spans 13 amino acids. Trimming stripped 2 bases from V and 8 bases from J, with 9 bases between. Germline V gene sequence: CDR1 KGHSH, CDR2 LQKENI. General study results and limits: Clonal expansion, a later analysis showed, was greater in HLA-associated TCR beta chains than in equally common others. In a later analysis, parvovirus B19, influenza, CMV and Epstein-Barr virus appeared linked to several top co-occurrence clusters.

With 60 Vbeta and 13 Jbeta primers, the PCR was carried out. Clones were read by immunoSEQ multiplex PCR, and TCRdb kept only the in-frame ones, dropping some. Of under 150,000 clones in the sample, approximately 77% were seen once. The sequence was collected from a woman aged 55-70 years in good health and CMV-seronegative. The sequenced sample was PBMCs. The chain combines TRBV18 with TRBJ2-2; D remains ambiguous. CDR3 coding DNA: TGTGCCAGCTCACCAGGAGCTCGGGGGGAGCTGTTTTTT. It encodes CASSPGARGELFF. The whole variable domain, remainder taken from reference TRBV18 and TRBJ2-2, is NAGVMQNPRHLVRRRGQEARLRCSPMKGHSHVYWYRQLPEEGLKFMVYLQKENIIDESGMPKERFSAEFPKEGPSILRIQQVVRGDSAAYFCASSPGARGELFFGEGSRLTVL.